Listed below are T cell receptor beta chains from one sample, sequenced in a study of T cell responses to AZD1222 COVID-19 vaccine. Assay used: immunoSEQ multiplex PCR; TCRdb lists only in-frame clones, some missing. The table shows about 140,000 clones, with 70% to 90% occurring only once. The specimen was peripheral blood, collected on day 0 of AZD1222 vaccination. Receptor source: an adult in good health. The CDR3 runs from the conserved cysteine through the conserved F or W. Each record gives: D gene, J gene, clone size, V gene, CDR3 DNA, CDR3 protein. A D gene is named only where the DNA matches it firmly. Expanded clones are given a class, and other clones once, few, many or no size at all.

D: -; J: TRBJ2-1; size: once; V: TRBV12-5; DNA: TGTGCTAGTGCCCTGGGCGGGGGCTCATACAATGAGCAGTTCTTC; CDR3: CASALGGGSYNEQFF
D: TRBD2; J: TRBJ2-1; size: -; V: TRBV4-1; DNA: TGCGCCAGCAGCCAGTCGGCTAGCGGTTACAATGAGCAGTTCTTC; CDR3: CASSQSASGYNEQFF
D: TRBD1; J: TRBJ1-6; size: few; V: TRBV7-8; DNA: TGTGCCAGCAGCTTAGCGTTCAGGGGGCAAGTTTCACCCCTCCACTTT; CDR3: CASSLAFRGQVSPLHF
D: -; J: TRBJ1-2; size: -; V: TRBV3-1/TRBV3-2; DNA: TGTGCCAGCAGCCCCCGTGGAGGGAACTATGGCTACACCTTC; CDR3: CASSPRGGNYGYTF
D: -; J: TRBJ2-5; size: once; V: TRBV3-1/TRBV3-2; DNA: TGTGCCAGCAGCCAAGAGGAGACCCAGTACTTC; CDR3: CASSQEETQYF
D: TRBD1; J: TRBJ1-1; size: -; V: TRBV7-9; DNA: TGTGCCAGCAGCTCAATAGAAAGGACAGGGCGTTTAGCTTTCTTT; CDR3: CASSSIERTGRLAFF
D: -; J: TRBJ1-1; size: -; V: TRBV11-2; DNA: TGTGCCAGCAGCTTTCCCCTTAACGAAGCTTTCTTT; CDR3: CASSFPLNEAFF
D: -; J: TRBJ2-3; size: -; V: TRBV7-9; DNA: TGTCGGGGTGAGGACACCGTCCCTCCCGAAGGATGGGATACGCAGTATTTT; CDR3: CRGEDTVPPEGWDTQYF
D: TRBD1; J: TRBJ1-5; size: -; V: TRBV12-3/TRBV12-4; DNA: TGTGCCAGCAGTTGGGAGGGGACAGTGCATTTT; CDR3: CASSWEGTVHF
D: TRBD1; J: TRBJ1-5; size: -; V: TRBV28; DNA: TGTGCCAGCAGCGGAACGCAAGGGGGCTTTTGGCAGCCCCAGCATTTT; CDR3: CASSGTQGGFWQPQHF
D: -; J: TRBJ1-4; size: -; V: TRBV6-5; DNA: TGTGCCAGCAGGTACCGAGGGGGGGGTGAAAAACTGTTTTTT; CDR3: CASRYRGGGEKLFF
D: -; J: TRBJ1-3; size: -; V: TRBV30; DNA: TGTGCCTGGAGTGTGAGACAGGTTTTCGCTGGAAACACCATATATTTT; CDR3: CAWSVRQVFAGNTIYF
D: TRBD1; J: TRBJ2-1; size: -; V: TRBV10-3; DNA: TGTGCCATCAGGGGAGAGGGGGCTAACTACAATGAGCAGTTCTTC; CDR3: CAIRGEGANYNEQFF
D: -; J: TRBJ2-7; size: -; V: TRBV24-1; DNA: TGTGCCACCAGTGATGGGGCTCGGCGGAGACCCTACGAGCAGTACTTC; CDR3: CATSDGARRRPYEQYF
D: TRBD1; J: TRBJ2-1; size: once; V: TRBV5-1; DNA: TGCGCCAGCTGCTCACAGGGGGCCGATGAGCAGTTCTTC; CDR3: CASCSQGADEQFF
D: -; J: TRBJ1-1; size: -; V: TRBV5-4; DNA: TGTGCCAGCAGCCTGGGCGGGGGACACAACACTGAAGCTTTCTTT; CDR3: CASSLGGGHNTEAFF
D: -; J: TRBJ1-4; size: -; V: TRBV6-5; DNA: TGTGCCAGCAGTTACTATCAGGCAACTAATGAAAAACTGTTTTTT; CDR3: CASSYYQATNEKLFF
D: -; J: TRBJ2-6; size: -; V: TRBV4-3; DNA: TGCGCCAGCAGCCAAGAGGTAGGGTCCGGGGCCAACGTCCTGACTTTC; CDR3: CASSQEVGSGANVLTF
D: -; J: TRBJ1-2; size: -; V: TRBV30; DNA: TGTGCCTGGAGTATCCGACAGGTTAACTATGGCTACACCTTC; CDR3: CAWSIRQVNYGYTF
D: TRBD1; J: TRBJ2-2; size: -; V: TRBV27; DNA: TGTGCCAGCAGAACAGGACAGGTGAACACCGGGGAGCTGTTTTTT; CDR3: CASRTGQVNTGELFF
D: -; J: TRBJ1-1; size: -; V: TRBV6-2/TRBV6-3; DNA: TGTGCCAGCAGTTGGAACGGGGGGGACACTGAAGCTTTCTTT; CDR3: CASSWNGGDTEAFF
D: -; J: TRBJ1-2; size: once; V: TRBV27; DNA: TGTGCCAGCAGTCCCTGGACGGGCAACTATGGCTACACCTTC; CDR3: CASSPWTGNYGYTF
D: -; J: TRBJ2-7; size: -; V: TRBV5-6; DNA: TGTGCCAGCAGCTTGACGGGAGGGGGCGAATTCTCCTACGAGCAGTACTTC; CDR3: CASSLTGGGEFSYEQYF